This T cell receptor beta chain comes out of a study of T cell responses to AZD1222 COVID-19 vaccine. The repertoire was sequenced with immunoSEQ multiplex PCR; TCRdb's copy has only in-frame clones and lacks some. The table has over 130,000 clones, roughly nine tenths seen once. Study results and limitations: Just five or six AZD1222 recipients tested seropositive at baseline.

A remark on this clone: Its antigen is unknown.

This CDR3 has 13 residues. V lost 0 bases and J lost 4, with 6 bases in between. Germline V gene lookup returns CDR1 LGHNA and CDR2 YSLEER. The sequence was obtained from an adult who received the AZD1222 COVID-19 vaccine. Sequencing was performed on peripheral blood, taken 28 days after the second AZD1222 dose. The chain couples TRBV4-3 to TRBJ1-2, with D uncertain. Here the CDR3 DNA reads TGCGCCAGCAGCCAAGATCCGTCCTATGGCTACACCTTC. Translating gives CASSQDPSYGYTF.